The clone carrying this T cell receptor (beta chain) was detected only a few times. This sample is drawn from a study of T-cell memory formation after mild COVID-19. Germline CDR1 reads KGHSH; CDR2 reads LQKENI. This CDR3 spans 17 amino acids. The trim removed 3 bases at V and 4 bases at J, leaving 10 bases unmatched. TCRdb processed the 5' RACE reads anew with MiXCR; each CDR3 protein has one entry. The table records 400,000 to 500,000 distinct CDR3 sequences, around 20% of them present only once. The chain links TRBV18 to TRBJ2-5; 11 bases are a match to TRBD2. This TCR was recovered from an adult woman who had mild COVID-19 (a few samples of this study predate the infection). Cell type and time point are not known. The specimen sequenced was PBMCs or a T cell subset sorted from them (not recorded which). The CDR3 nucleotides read TGTGCCAGCTCACCCCGTACTAGCGGGAGCCGAGGAGAGACCCAGTACTTC. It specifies CASSPRTSGSRGETQYF.